This TCR beta chain was sequenced in a study of shared clonotypes between healthy human individuals. General observations from the study: Having only a few donors restricted how much genetic and exposure-history diversity was captured. The generation probabilities recorded for non-shared clonotypes fell below those of clonotypes shared by all four donors.

Sequenced by immunoSEQ multiplex PCR; TCRdb stores in-frame clones only, minus some. The table lists millions of clones, about 92% of them singletons. Germline CDR1 MRHNA, CDR2 SNTAGT. The CDR3 has 13 amino acids. V was shortened by 7 bases and J by 6 bases, with 16 bases between the two germline ends. Worth noting for this clone: What it recognizes is unknown.

CD45RO negativity and positive selection for CCR7 defined naive CD8 cells, a population that excluded terminally differentiated effector memory CD45RA+ cells. None of the donors, who were healthy HIV-negative adults, had recently had acute infections or vaccinations. The material sequenced was naive CD8+ T cells from PBMCs. The V gene is TRBV6-4, the J gene TRBJ2-7; D perhaps matches TRBD1 (7 bases). The sequence came from a young man in good health. Some clones in this sample may be carry-over from other donors' samples. CDR3: CASKARGVSEQYF. CDR3 nucleotides: TGTGCCAGCAAGGCCAGGGGGGTCAGCGAGCAGTACTTC.